This TCR beta chain was obtained from a study of cytotoxic CD8 clonotypes in ibrutinib-treated CLL. Study background: Investigators reported some 25 partial and 2 complete responses; after median approximately 74 months, roughly 15 patients remained remitted and about 12 progressed.

Profiled with immunoSEQ multiplex PCR; TCRdb holds only in-frame clones, not every one. The top ten clones hold approximately 30% of a sample with approximately 33,000 clones, approximately 69% of them seen once. Sequences were derived from PBMCs, sampled before ibrutinib treatment. The clonotype originates from a human donor with chronic lymphocytic leukemia.

DNA for the CDR3: TGTGCCAGTAGTTCCGCTGGACAGGGGCCACACAATGAGCAGTTCTTC. Protein sequence: CASSSAGQGPHNEQFF. The V call is TRBV19, the J call TRBJ2-1; 9 bases line up with TRBD1. Germline CDR1 is LNHDA and CDR2 is SQIVND (reference sequence). CDR3 length: 16 amino acids. V was pared by 5 bases and J by 5 bases, with 10 bases of the junction left unmatched.